Listed here is a single T cell receptor beta chain. Its antigen is not identified. CD4+ T cell isolation took place after less than 13 days of culture. Two doses of BNT162b2 or mRNA-1273 vaccine were administered to participants. These data come from a study of vaccination effects on CD4 cells after COVID-19. Study summary: Some 2 million PBMC were placed in each well, which was supplemented with 10 IU/ml IL-2 and 8.5 to 10 ug/ml peptides.

The table came from immunoSEQ multiplex PCR; TCRdb's copy has only in-frame clones and leaves some out. The sample carries approximately 61,000 clones, around 84% recorded once. The clonotype comes from a human donor who received a COVID-19 vaccine. The source material was CD4+ T cells from PBMCs cultured without peptide, sampled after COVID-19 vaccination.

This CDR3 is CASSQDRGRIVAKNIQYF. Here the CDR3 DNA reads TGCGCCAGCAGCCAAGATAGGGGCAGGATAGTAGCCAAAAACATTCAGTACTTC. The chain uses TRBV4-1 and TRBJ2-4; tentative D call: TRBD1 (5 bases). Trimming removed 0 bases from V and 0 bases from J, with 15 bases in between. Germline CDR1 and CDR2: MGHRA and YSYEKL. This CDR3 is 18 amino acids long.